The entry below describes one T cell receptor beta chain. The junction differs from germline at one of its ends, possibly a read error. The sample is drawn from a study of cytomegalovirus exposure and HLA in healthy donors. The germline V gene encodes CDR1 SEHNR and CDR2 FQNEAQ (reference sequence). The CDR3 totals 11 residues. Primers included in the PCR were 60 Vbeta and 13 Jbeta primers. Clones were read by immunoSEQ multiplex PCR, and TCRdb kept only the in-frame ones, dropping some. This sample has approximately 210,000 clones; roughly four fifths occur once, and the top ten carry 10% to 13%. This clonotype was sampled from a woman aged 50 to 60 in good health and CMV-seropositive. Sequencing was carried out using PBMCs. This chain joins TRBV7-9 and TRBJ1-2; D possibly corresponds to TRBD1 (5 bases). This chain's CDR3 is CASSFLDSKAF. The CDR3, as DNA: TGTGCCAGCAGCTTTCTTGACAGTAAGGCCTTC.